The 5 T cell receptor beta chains in this list originate from one sample, sequenced in a study of blood T cell repertoires in COVID-19 (dated by TCRdb to 2018 to 2020). Library prep was done by the immunoSEQ multiplex PCR assay. The table was pulled from immuneACCESS by TCRdb, which kept in-frame rearrangements only. Such tables lose some clones; where checked, under half of the loss comes from unresolved V genes, and the rest has no known cause. The sample table lists 74,000 or so clones, 89% of them with a count of one. The ten largest make up roughly 8.2% of the sample. The sample was peripheral blood. These receptor sequences come from a man in his fifties or sixties with active COVID-19.

V gene TRBV13 combines with J gene TRBJ1-6; 9 nucleotides agree with TRBD1. Losses at the gene ends were 0 bases for V and 9 bases for J; bases not matched to a gene: 3. Germline CDR1 is PRHDT and CDR2 is FYEKMQ (reference sequence). The CDR3 extends over 15 amino acids. The CDR3 DNA reads TGTGCCAGCAGCTTAGGGACAGGGGGTGGTTCACCCCTCCACTTT. Encoded protein: CASSLGTGGGSPLHF.

The V call is TRBV2, the J call TRBJ1-4; TRBD1 matches 9 bases. V lost 5 bases, J lost 3 bases, and 7 bases stayed unmatched. CDR1 and CDR2 from the germline V gene are SNHLY and FYNNEI. This CDR3 is built from 16 residues. As DNA, the CDR3 is TGTGCCAGCAGTCGGGACAGGGCGCTCTCTAATGAAAAACTGTTTTTT. Protein sequence: CASSRDRALSNEKLFF.

J is TRBJ1-5 and V is TRBV10-3; the match to TRBD1 covers 11 bases. Germline-derived CDR1 and CDR2 are ENHRY and SYGVKD. Trimming removed 4 bases from V and 1 base from J; junction bases left unmatched: 6. This CDR3 region has 17 residues. CDR3 in DNA: TGTGCCATCAGTGCCGCCGGGACAGGGGGAAGCAATCAGCCCCAGCATTTT. This gives the protein CAISAAGTGGSNQPQHF.

This chain uses TRBV11-2 with TRBJ2-7; D not certain. CDR3 size: 13 residues. V was shortened by 0 bases and J by 10 bases, with 13 bases between the two germline ends. Germline lookup yields CDR1 SGHAT and CDR2 FQNNGV. Here the CDR3 reads CASSLDLYNYQYF. In DNA, the CDR3 is TGTGCCAGCAGCTTAGATCTCTACAACTACCAGTACTTC.

The chain couples TRBV3-1 (or the pseudogene TRBV3-2) to TRBJ2-2, with D maybe TRBD1 (5 bases). In germline, CDR1 is LGHDT, CDR2 YNNKEL (reference sequence). CDR3 length: 15 amino acids. V was shortened by 0 bases and J by 4 bases, with 9 bases between the two germline ends. The CDR3 bases are TGTGCCAGCAGCCAAGAAAGGGGTTTCACCGGGGAGCTGTTTTTT. Translation gives CASSQERGFTGELFF.